Sequencing of this TCR beta chain was carried out in a study of cytomegalovirus exposure and HLA in healthy donors (dated by TCRdb to 2016 to 2017). About the investigation overall: According to a later analysis, the 120 validation repertoires were produced on the same platform as the 666 repertoires of the first cohort. The aim of the study was to test whether cataloging public T cell receptors could identify signatures of past pathogen exposure. Along with the roughly 670-subject first cohort, a separate validation cohort of some 130 different subjects was used. The study combined high-throughput TCR immunosequencing, statistical association of individual TCRs with disease status, and machine learning to predict cytomegalovirus infection status.

Reading from cysteine to phenylalanine, the CDR3 counts 13 amino acids. This entry keeps only the CDR3 DNA: 39 bases, framed from base 1. Relative to germline, V is 3 bases shorter and J is 3 bases shorter, with 9 bases between their ends. According to the germline V gene, CDR1 reads SGHAT and CDR2 reads FQNNGV. On this clone: This receptor's antigen is unknown. Base quality data are lacking; no much larger clone is found one base away.

The donors belonged to the validation cohort of about 120 subjects, which was separate from the approximately 700-subject first cohort. The library was produced with the immunoSEQ multiplex PCR assay. As for the authors' bioinformatics: A statistical classification framework was built to diagnose cytomegalovirus status from the catalog of TCR beta chain sequences. Here the immuneACCESS table is served through TCRdb, limited to in-frame sequences with V and J called. Missing clones are a known gap in these copies; in checked studies unresolved V genes cover under half, and the rest lacks a known reason. For V, J and clone size, that table is used; D and trimming come from the DNA. The sample yields some 45,000 clones; 85% to 95% were counted once. The top ten constitute 7.8% of the sample. Overall study outcomes, separate from this receptor: The classifier was reported to diagnose cytomegalovirus status with high specificity and sensitivity in both the original and validation cohorts. Subsequent analysis determined that TCRs grouped into clusters in the first cohort also showed a tendency toward co-occurrence across the roughly 120 validation repertoires, and about 94% of cluster scores exceeded 0. A few of the identified cytomegalovirus-associated TCR beta chains were confirmed in vitro to be specific for cytomegalovirus antigens. According to the authors, the approach could potentially be generalized to other disease states and immunological phenotypes. In the study, approximately 160 TCR beta chains were listed as associated with cytomegalovirus. A later analysis lacked HLA typing for the validation cohort, so it scored co-occurrence in that cohort across all 120 or so repertoires. Across donors, most TCR sequences were observed very rarely, whereas some public TCRs were present in many individuals.

The chain uses TRBV11-2 and TRBJ2-7; the D gene cannot be named for sure. The specimen was PBMCs. The TCR originated in a woman between 18 and 30 years old in good health and CMV-seropositive. This receptor carries the CDR3 CASSFLASYEQYF. The DNA sequence is TGTGCCAGCAGCTTTCTCGCGAGCTACGAGCAGTACTTC.